This TCR beta chain was identified in a study of OX40 agonist ivuxolimab in advanced cancers. The wider study: Aged about 23 to 90 with a mean of approximately 57 years, they were approximately 79% male.

Whole-study findings and limits: Partly responding patients at 0.1-3.0 mg/kg showed some of the smallest clonal expansion. In the expanded peripheral T cells, antigen specificity was never determined. CD8+ T cells showed, on average, more clonal expansion than CD4+ cells.

This clone was detected only a few times. Its antigen is undetermined. Only in-frame clones appear in the TCRdb table, and some are missing; sequencing was by immunoSEQ multiplex PCR. The sample shows about 27,000 clones, approximately 85% of them seen only once. Germline assignment: CDR1 SGDLS and CDR2 YYNGEE. This CDR3 comprises 13 residues. Trimming removed 6 bases from V and 3 bases from J, with 12 bases in between. The receptor's source is an adult with an advanced solid tumor such as melanoma, head and neck, liver or kidney cancer. The sample consisted of CD4+ or CD8+ T cells sorted from blood, taken in a trial of the OX40 agonist ivuxolimab. The V and J genes are TRBV9 and TRBJ1-2, with D possibly being TRBD1 (5 bases). CDR3 bases: TGTGCCAGCAACGGAAGGGGAGACTATGGCTACACCTTC. Translated: CASNGRGDYGYTF. The complete variable domain, with remaining parts taken from reference TRBV9 and TRBJ1-2, reads DSGVTQTPKHLITATGQRVTLRCSPRSGDLSVYWYQQSLDQGLQFLIQYYNGEERAKGNILERFSAQQFPDLHSELNLSSLELGDSALYFCASNGRGDYGYTFGSGTRLTVV.